The entry below describes one T cell receptor beta chain. In the authors' workflow: Estimated nucleated cell counts came from reference gene primer amplification. Assay used: immunoSEQ multiplex PCR; TCRdb lists only in-frame clones, some missing. That table supplies the V and J calls and clone size; D and trimming were determined from the DNA. The sample includes nearly 110,000 clones, around 75% of them seen just once. This record comes from a study of blood T cell repertoires in COVID-19. Study background: Sites in the United States, Italy and Spain provided acute and convalescent COVID-19 samples. Sample material is recorded as cDNA or gDNA derived from T cells, B-cell-depleted T cells, or PBMCs.

The sequenced sample was peripheral blood. This sequence originates from a human donor with acute or convalescent COVID-19. The donor label of this sample is uncertain.

The CDR3 region is CASSLDRKSTDTQYF. The CDR3 coding sequence is TGTGCCAGCAGTTTGGACAGGAAAAGCACAGATACGCAGTATTTT. The gene calls are TRBV28 and TRBJ2-3; 7 nucleotides agree with TRBD1. Per the germline V gene, CDR1 is MDHEN and CDR2 is SYDVKM. The CDR3 is 15 amino acids. Trimming removed 3 bases from V and 0 bases from J; junction bases left unmatched: 3.